The clone carrying this T cell receptor beta chain was seen once. V gave up 0 bases and J gave up 13 bases, with 15 bases separating them. This CDR3 contains 13 residues. CDR1 SGDLS and CDR2 YYNGEE come from the germline V gene. Produced via immunoSEQ multiplex PCR; TCRdb's table is partial and in-frame only. There are about 50,000 clones in the sample; around nine tenths occur only once, and approximately 12% lies in the top ten. This entry belongs to a study of OX40 agonist ivuxolimab in advanced cancers. This sequence joins TRBV9 and TRBJ2-3; perhaps TRBD2 as D (5 bases). The sequence was collected from an adult with an advanced solid tumor such as melanoma, head and neck, liver or kidney cancer. Sample: CD4+ or CD8+ T cells sorted from blood, taken in a trial of the OX40 agonist ivuxolimab. CDR3 amino acids: CASSVGAAYTKYF. The DNA of the CDR3 is TGTGCCAGCAGCGTAGGAGCGGCCTACACAAAGTATTTT.